The 18 T cell receptor beta chains listed next were all sequenced from one sample in a study of naive and memory T cell subsets. A UMI-containing oligonucleotide was joined by 3' ligation to the TCR cDNA template. Ligated cDNA underwent four rounds of PCR with nested alpha and beta constant region primers and SP2. MiXCR, applied by TCRdb to the 5' RACE reads, yields one record per CDR3 protein. The repertoire includes 55,000 to 65,000 distinct CDR3 sequences, 8% to 9% of them detected once, and under 25% sits in the top ten. The receptors shown here come from a female donor in good health.

The table lists this clonotype with many counts. This chain joins TRBV29-1 and TRBJ2-1; D possibly corresponds to TRBD2 (6 bases). Between the trimmed V and J ends, which lost 4 bases and 2 bases, there was a span of 9 bases. The CDR3 extends over 13 amino acids. Germline V gene data show CDR1 as SQVTM and CDR2 as ANQGSEA. This CDR3 reads CSVVGGTYNEQFF. The DNA for the CDR3 is TGCAGCGTTGTTGGCGGGACCTACAATGAGCAGTTCTTC.

This clonotype was counted a few times. The chain combines TRBV28 with TRBJ2-7; 8 nucleotides align to TRBD1. Unmatched junction bases numbered 10, after V lost 3 bases and J lost 0 bases. This CDR3 is built from 17 residues. Per germline, CDR1 MDHEN and CDR2 SYDVKM. This chain's CDR3 is CASSFNYGDRSSYEQYF. In DNA form, the CDR3 reads TGTGCCAGCAGTTTTAATTACGGGGACAGGAGCTCCTACGAGCAGTACTTC.

In this sample, this clonotype turned up a few times. V usage is TRBV5-4 and J usage is TRBJ2-7, with TRBD2 identical over 10 bases. This CDR3 comprises 15 residues. V gave up 4 bases and J gave up 5 bases; unmatched junction bases: 9. Per germline, CDR1 SGHNT and CDR2 YYREEE (reference sequence). CDR3 nucleotides: TGTGCCAGCAGCCTAGCAGCGGGAGGGCCCGACGAGCAGTACTTC. Translating it yields CASSLAAGGPDEQYF.

The table lists this clonotype with a few counts. The V call is TRBV5-1, the J call TRBJ1-2; a weak D match, TRBD1 (5 bases). CDR1 and CDR2 (germline): SGHRS, YFSETQ. The CDR3 extends over 15 amino acids. Trimming cost V 4 bases and J 4 bases, with 17 bases left between them. In nucleotides, the CDR3 is TGCGCCAGCAGCCAAACCGCGGACATAGGCTATGGCTACACCTTC. Translating gives CASSQTADIGYGYTF.

This clonotype appeared a few times. The J gene is TRBJ2-2, the V gene TRBV28; D not certain. The CDR3 has 15 residues. CDR1 is MDHEN, CDR2 SYDVKM, per germline. With 2 bases removed from V and 0 bases from J, the gap between germline ends came to 7 bases. The chain's CDR3 is CASSLRLPNTGELFF. The CDR3 DNA reads TGTGCCAGCAGTTTAAGACTTCCGAACACCGGGGAGCTGTTTTTT.

This chain connects TRBV12-3 or TRBV12-4 to TRBJ1-2, with 9 bases matching TRBD1. Trimming took 1 base from V and 6 from J; bases not matched to a gene: 3. CDR3 length equals 14 residues. As DNA, the CDR3 is TGTGCCAGCAGTTTAGAGGGGACAGGGCATGGCTACACCTTC. Translated: CASSLEGTGHGYTF.

In this sample, this clonotype turned up a few times. This chain links TRBV7-9 with TRBJ1-1, with D perhaps TRBD1 (5 bases). CDR1 is SEHNR and CDR2 is FQNEAQ in the germline V gene (reference sequence). Trimming removed 7 bases at V and 1 base at J, with 19 bases between. The CDR3 loop spans 16 amino acids. The CDR3 DNA follows: TGTGCCAGCAAAGCATGGGGGGATCTGGGGAACACTGAAGCTTTCTTT. Translating gives CASKAWGDLGNTEAFF.

The genes are TRBV29-1 and TRBJ1-5, with 8 bases lining up with TRBD1. The CDR3 is 20 residues long. Germline-derived CDR1 and CDR2 are SQVTM and ANQGSEA. With V trimmed by 7 bases and J by 3 bases, 26 bases remained unmatched. The CDR3 coding sequence is TGCAGCGCGTTGATTCCCAGGGGGCGAAACCCAGGGGGGGCCAATCAGCCCCAGCATTTT. This codes for CSALIPRGRNPGGANQPQHF.

This clonotype has a count of ten or more. This chain connects TRBV7-9 to TRBJ1-2, with a tentative D call TRBD1 (5 bases). Germline CDR1 SEHNR, CDR2 FQNEAQ (reference sequence). V was shortened by 8 bases and J by 5 bases, with 12 bases between the two germline ends. This CDR3 has 12 residues. In DNA, the CDR3 is TGTGCCAGCTCCAGGGATTCGTATGGCTACACCTTC. Protein product: CASSRDSYGYTF. The whole variable domain, filled in from reference TRBV7-9 and TRBJ1-2, reads DTGVSQNPRHKITKRGQNVTFRCDPISEHNRLYWYRQTLGQGPEFLTYFQNEAQLEKSRLLSDRFSAERPKGSFSTLEIQRTEQGDSAMYLCASSRDSYGYTFGSGTRLTVV.

The table lists this clonotype with many counts. The rearrangement joins TRBV7-3 to TRBJ1-3; TRBD1 aligns across 12 bases. The trim removed 5 bases at V and 1 base at J, leaving 6 bases unmatched. Germline V gene data show CDR1 as SGHTA and CDR2 as FQGTGA. The CDR3 runs to 17 residues. Here the CDR3 DNA reads TGTGCCAGCAGCATAGGGACAGGGGGCATATCTGGAAACACCATATATTTT. Residues: CASSIGTGGISGNTIYF.

The rearrangement uses TRBV7-2 and TRBJ2-1; TRBD2 matches at 10 bases. V gave up 5 bases and J gave up 12 bases; unmatched junction bases: 16. This CDR3 is built from 16 residues. From germline, CDR1 is SGHTA and CDR2 FQGNSA. The CDR3, as DNA: TGTGCCAGCAGCCCAATGACAGGGTCGGCTAGCGGGAGGCAGTTCTTC. It codes for CASSPMTGSASGRQFF.

A few counts support this clonotype. The chain joins TRBV19 to TRBJ1-1; D gene unclear. V was trimmed by 2 bases and J by 1 base, leaving 8 bases between them. The CDR3 consists of 14 residues. CDR1 LNHDA and CDR2 SQIVND come from the germline V gene (reference sequence). In DNA, the CDR3 is TGTGCCAGTAGTATATGGACGGGGAACACTGAAGCTTTCTTT. This translates into CASSIWTGNTEAFF.

This clonotype was seen a handful of times. The V and J genes are TRBV18 and TRBJ1-4, with D tentatively TRBD1 (6 bases). In germline, CDR1 is KGHSH, CDR2 LQKENI. The CDR3 extends over 16 amino acids. V gave up 1 base and J gave up 8 bases, with 17 bases separating them. Here the CDR3 reads CASSPRPGAQVEKLFF. The CDR3 DNA reads as TGTGCCAGCTCACCACGTCCGGGGGCCCAAGTGGAAAAACTGTTTTTT.

This clonotype was observed many times. V usage is TRBV5-1 and J usage is TRBJ2-4, with D possibly matching TRBD2 (6 bases). CDR3 length equals 14 residues. Germline V gene data show CDR1 as SGHRS and CDR2 as YFSETQ. V lost 3 bases to trimming and J lost 8 bases, with 15 bases between them. CDR3 residues: CASSYDGGFDIQYF. In DNA, the CDR3 is TGCGCCAGCAGCTATGACGGAGGGTTTGACATTCAGTACTTC. Variable domain in full (rest from reference TRBV5-1 and TRBJ2-4): KAGVTQTPRYLIKTRGQQVTLSCSPISGHRSVSWYQQTPGQGLQFLFEYFSETQRNKGNFPGRFSGRQFSNSRSEMNVSTLELGDSALYLCASSYDGGFDIQYFGAGTRLSVL.

The chain couples TRBV2 to TRBJ1-5; D is unclear. V lost 3 bases, J lost 0 bases, and 12 bases lay in between. CDR1 and CDR2 (germline): SNHLY, FYNNEI. The CDR3 length is 16 residues. The CDR3 loop reads CASSEGRLYSNQPQHF. The DNA for the CDR3 is TGTGCCAGCAGTGAGGGCCGCCTTTATAGCAATCAGCCCCAGCATTTT.

On this clonotype: Given a much more abundant clone one base away, this may be a read error. The rearrangement links TRBV20-1 to TRBJ2-1; tentatively, D is TRBD1 (6 bases). Germline CDR1 DFQATT, CDR2 SNEGSKA (reference sequence). This CDR3 comprises 22 residues. In DNA form, the CDR3 reads TGCAGTGCTAGAGATAGCCCCGTTGAGAGGCTCGCAGGGGTAAGCTCCAACAATGAGCAGTTCTTC. The encoded protein is CSARDSPVERLAGVSSNNEQFF.

This clonotype appeared a single time. The chain links TRBV5-1 to TRBJ2-3, with TRBD2 matching 13 bases. Germline CDR1 reads SGHRS; CDR2 reads YFSETQ. The CDR3 runs to 16 residues. The trim removed 4 bases at V and 5 bases at J, leaving 7 bases unmatched. CDR3 sequence reads: CASSLSGLAGVDTQYF. In nucleotides, the CDR3 is TGCGCCAGCAGCCTATCCGGACTAGCGGGAGTAGATACGCAGTATTTT.

At least ten counts were recorded for this clonotype. The V gene is TRBV14, the J gene TRBJ2-7; D gene uncertain. The CDR3 runs 12 residues. Trimming removed 5 bases at V and 0 bases at J, with 5 bases between. CDR1 and CDR2 from the germline V gene are SGHDN and FVKESK. The CDR3 sequence: CASSFSSYEQYF. The CDR3 bases are TGTGCCAGCAGCTTCAGCTCCTACGAGCAGTACTTC. Drawing the rest from reference TRBV14 and TRBJ2-7, the complete variable domain is EAGVTQFPSHSVIEKGQTVTLRCDPISGHDNLYWYRRVMGKEIKFLLHFVKESKQDESGMPNNRFLAERTGGTYSTLKVQPAELEDSGVYFCASSFSSYEQYFGPGTRLTVT.